This record covers a single T cell receptor beta chain. Donors in Cohort 3 who had recovered were those with two negative PCRs, healthcare professional clearance, or resolution of their symptoms. The data belong to a study of blood T cell repertoires in COVID-19. The germline CDR1 and CDR2 sequences are SGHTA and FQGNSA. The CDR3 runs to 14 residues. The V and J ends lost 1 base and 1 base respectively, with 8 bases between them. Clones were sequenced by immunoSEQ multiplex PCR, and TCRdb holds only the in-frame ones, with some missing. The sample holds some 130,000 clones; 70% to 90% are singletons and the top ten take less than 4.5%.

The sequenced sample consisted of PBMCs or T cells enriched from blood (not recorded which). The sequence derives from a man between 45 and 60 years old who had recovered from COVID-19. The V gene is TRBV7-2, the J gene TRBJ2-7; D perhaps matches TRBD2 (5 bases). Here the CDR3 reads CASSLGRGSYEQYF. DNA of the CDR3: TGTGCCAGCAGCTTAGGCCGGGGTTCCTACGAGCAGTACTTC. The whole variable domain, remainder taken from reference TRBV7-2 and TRBJ2-7, is GAGVSQSPSNKVTEKGKDVELRCDPISGHTALYWYRQSLGQGLEFLIYFQGNSAPDKSGLPSDRFSAERTGGSVSTLTIQRTQQEDSAVYLCASSLGRGSYEQYFGPGTRLTVT.